Detailed here is one T cell receptor beta chain. The table lists this clonotype with many counts. This receptor's antigen is unknown. Base qualities are not recorded, but no much larger clone differs from it by a single base. The entry originates in a study of blood T cells in healthy people across ages (dated by TCRdb to 2014 to 2015). Concerning the study at large: In model experiments, template switching captured about one uniquely barcoded TCR beta cDNA molecule for every two T cells. Donors of different ages were randomly distributed across sequencing lanes to avoid experimental bias. Four age groups were formed from the donors: young (average 16 years), middle-aged (around 39), aged (62) and long-lived (less than 85). The study measured age-related changes in TCR beta repertoire diversity using deep sequencing normalized with unique cDNA molecular identifiers. Using the same blood draw, the study looked at two additional independent replicas of 1 million unique cDNA reads for two donors, one aged 18 to 30 and the other aged 80 or older. On the study overall, not on this receptor specifically: Total diversity estimates from one million sequenced T cells were considered lower bounds and underestimates. Observed TCR beta diversity per million T cells fell roughly linearly with age, and a significant reduction was already apparent by age roughly 40. The CMV infection status of donors was not known, potentially confounding age-related changes in expanded clonotypes. Compared with the aged group, more naive CD4+ T cells, fewer expanded clones and increased TCR diversity were shown by the long-lived group, suggesting age selection. There was a strong correlation between observed TCR beta diversity and the percentage of naive T cells measured by flow cytometry. Conclusive comparison of naive and antigen-experienced compartments was prevented by the profiling of bulk unsorted PBMCs.

From the germline V gene, CDR1 is SGHRS and CDR2 is YFSETQ. Measured from the cysteine to the phenylalanine, the CDR3 is 15 residues long. The sequence is cut down to CDR3 DNA, 45 bases in frame from base 1. V loses 3 bases of germline sequence and J loses 5 bases, and the interval between the two ends is 18 bases. Systemically healthy Caucasian individuals from Russia, some 36 in total and aged roughly 6 to 100 years, were included as donors. Around 9.9 milliliters of peripheral blood were collected from each donor into EDTA-treated Vacutainer tubes. Ficoll-Paque density-gradient centrifugation was used to isolate PBMCs, with at least 6.5 million per sample. Total RNA was extracted from PBMCs with Trizol reagent, with at least 6 micrograms obtained per sample. The percentages of naive CD45RAhigh/CD27high T cells were determined by flow cytometry on a PBMC aliquot from every donor. Libraries were made using 5' RACE. The instrument given in TCRdb is Illumina HiSeq 2500. The second PCR ran for roughly 7 to 12 cycles and used a J-beta primer mix along with a sample-barcoded 5' primer. A template-switch 5' adaptor carrying 12 random nucleotides introduced a unique molecular identifier onto each TCR beta cDNA molecule. At least 2.5 million CDR3-containing paired-end reads were obtained from each sample. First-strand cDNA was synthesized from all RNA with the Mint cDNA synthesis kit, primed by a TRBC-specific oligonucleotide. Following uracil-DNA glycosylase treatment, all cDNA underwent a first 18-cycle PCR with the universal primers M1SS and BC2_uni_R. The study's processing was this. Each sample was normalized by randomly selecting 1 million high-quality reads, each carrying a distinct molecular identifier. Instead of being binned into consensus sequences, reads that shared molecular identifiers were thrown out. MiTCR, with a Q25 quality threshold and the strictest error-elimination algorithm, was used for CDR3 identification, clonotype clustering and error correction. Lower-bound total TCR beta diversity was estimated with a nonparametric unseen species model using Euler transformation. TCRdb itself trimmed the public reads at Q25 with fastp, ran MiXCR and retained productive beta chains. For every CDR3 protein sequence, its rows merge into one entry that carries the most common genes and DNA. The V and J calls follow TCRdb's processing rather than the paper's. Present in this sample are over 550,000 distinct CDR3 sequences, 25% to 30% of which were seen just once. The top ten clonotypes cover 15% to 19% of the sample.

Sequencing was done on a sample of blood. Recombination joined TRBV5-1 with TRBJ2-7, and TRBD1 may be the D gene, going by 6 matching bases. The clonotype originates from an elderly woman in good health. CDR3 sequence: CASSSGNFTGNEQYF. The DNA is as follows: TGCGCCAGCAGCTCCGGAAACTTTACAGGGAACGAGCAGTACTTC.